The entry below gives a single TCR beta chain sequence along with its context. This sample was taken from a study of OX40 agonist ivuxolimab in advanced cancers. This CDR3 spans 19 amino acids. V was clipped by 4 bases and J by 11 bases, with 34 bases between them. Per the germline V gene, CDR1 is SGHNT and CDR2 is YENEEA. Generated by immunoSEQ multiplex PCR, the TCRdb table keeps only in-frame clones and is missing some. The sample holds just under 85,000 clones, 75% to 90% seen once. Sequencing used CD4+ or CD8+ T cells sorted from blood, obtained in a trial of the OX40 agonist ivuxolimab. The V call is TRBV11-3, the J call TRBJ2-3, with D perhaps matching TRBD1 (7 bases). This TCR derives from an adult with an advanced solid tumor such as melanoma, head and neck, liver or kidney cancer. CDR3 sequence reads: CASSSGGKGQRTPRREQYF. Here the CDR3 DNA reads TGTGCCAGCAGCTCAGGGGGGAAGGGTCAGAGGACTCCCCGACGGGAGCAGTATTTT.